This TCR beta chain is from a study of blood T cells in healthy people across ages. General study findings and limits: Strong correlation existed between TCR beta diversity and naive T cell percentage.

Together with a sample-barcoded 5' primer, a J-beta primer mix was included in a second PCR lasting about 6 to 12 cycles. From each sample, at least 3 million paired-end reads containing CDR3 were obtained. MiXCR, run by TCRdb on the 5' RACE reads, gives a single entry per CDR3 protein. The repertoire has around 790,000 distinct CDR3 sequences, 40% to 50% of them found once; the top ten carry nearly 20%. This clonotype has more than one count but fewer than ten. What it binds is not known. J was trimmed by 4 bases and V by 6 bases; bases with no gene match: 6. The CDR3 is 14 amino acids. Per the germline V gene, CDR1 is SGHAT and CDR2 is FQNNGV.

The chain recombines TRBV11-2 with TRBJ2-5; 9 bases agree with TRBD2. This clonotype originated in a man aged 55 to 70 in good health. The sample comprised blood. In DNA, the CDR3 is TGTGCCAGCAGACAAGCGGGGGGCGGAGAGACCCAGTACTTC. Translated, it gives CASRQAGGGETQYF.